This TCR beta chain was observed in a study of cytotoxic CD8 clonotypes in ibrutinib-treated CLL. Study overall: Response sampling occurred after a median 12 months of treatment (range 6 to 36). The average sample held roughly 250,000 productive templates and about 94,000 productive rearrangements.

Worth noting for this clone: As yet, its antigen is unknown.

V shed 0 bases, J shed 4 bases, and the junction held 0 bases outside the gene matches. This CDR3 has 14 residues. Looked up from germline, CDR1 is MNHEY and CDR2 is SVGAGI. The study's findings and limits: Starting clonality was above that of age-matched healthy donors and tracked circulating CD8+ T-cell counts.

Repertoires were generated with immunoSEQ multiplex PCR, while TCRdb's copy carries only in-frame clones and drops some. The sample consists of about 160,000 clones, 88% of them appearing once. This clonotype originated in a human donor with chronic lymphocytic leukemia. Source: PBMCs, taken at disease progression, from a patient treated with ibrutinib. The chain couples TRBV6-5 to TRBJ2-1; TRBD1 agrees at 7 bases. CDR3 region: CASSYSTGYNEQFF. As DNA, the CDR3 is TGTGCCAGCAGTTACTCGACAGGGTACAATGAGCAGTTCTTC.